These 27 T cell receptor beta chains originate from one sample sequenced in a study of a mutant IDH1 vaccine in newly diagnosed glioma. Stated time point: week 5, during vaccination. Doses comprised 300 ug of mutant IDH1 20-mer peptide each, plus topical imiquimod. TCRdb's table, derived via immunoSEQ multiplex PCR, lists solely in-frame clones and lacks some. The sample contains 45,000 to 70,000 clones, 81% of which appear only once. For these TCRs, the target antigens are not known. This specimen was PBMCs, taken from a glioma patient whose treatment included an IDH1 peptide vaccine. These receptors were taken from a man aged 25-45 years with glioma.

The V gene is TRBV7-9, the J gene TRBJ2-2, with D possibly TRBD2 on 6 matching bases. Per the germline V gene, CDR1 is SEHNR and CDR2 is FQNEAQ (reference sequence). V lost 6 bases, J lost 3 bases, and 17 bases lay in between. The CDR3 sequence is 16 residues long. CDR3 nucleotide sequence: TGTGCCAGCAGTCCACCTCGTCGGGAGTACACCGGGGAGCTGTTTTTT. Its translation is CASSPPRREYTGELFF.

The chain combines TRBV5-1 with TRBJ1-1; D gene unclear. The CDR3 loop spans 14 amino acids. Trimming removed 0 bases from V and 7 bases from J, with 13 bases in between. Looked up from germline, CDR1 is SGHRS and CDR2 is YFSETQ. CDR3 sequence reads: CASSLDPGPREAFF. The CDR3 nucleotides read TGCGCCAGCAGCTTGGATCCAGGACCCCGTGAAGCTTTCTTT. The full variable domain, with the rest looked up from reference TRBV5-1 and TRBJ1-1, is KAGVTQTPRYLIKTRGQQVTLSCSPISGHRSVSWYQQTPGQGLQFLFEYFSETQRNKGNFPGRFSGRQFSNSRSEMNVSTLELGDSALYLCASSLDPGPREAFFGQGTRLTVV.

The chain joins TRBV19 to TRBJ1-2; D not certain. This CDR3 is built from 13 residues. V dropped 7 bases and J dropped 7 bases, with 16 bases sitting between them. Looked up from germline, CDR1 is LNHDA and CDR2 is SQIVND (reference sequence). CDR3 in amino acids: CASKWEESSGYTF. The CDR3 DNA sequence: TGTGCCAGTAAGTGGGAGGAGTCGAGTGGCTACACCTTC.

The genes are TRBV19 and TRBJ1-5; no clear D. The CDR3 runs to 14 residues. Trimming cost V 5 bases and J 1 base, with 9 bases left between them. Germline V CDR1 and CDR2: LNHDA, SQIVND (reference sequence). As DNA, the CDR3 is TGTGCCAGTAGTGACGGACGGAGCAATCAGCCCCAGCATTTT. Protein sequence: CASSDGRSNQPQHF.

This clone was counted only a few times. The chain combines TRBV6-6 with TRBJ2-1, with TRBD1 identical over 9 bases. This CDR3 is 12 amino acids long. The V and J ends lost 6 bases and 10 bases, in that order; junction bases with no gene match: 4. Germline CDR1 and CDR2: MNHNY and SVGAGI (reference sequence). DNA for the CDR3: TGTGCCAGCAGCAGGACAGGGGACGAGCAGTTCTTC. Amino acid sequence: CASSRTGDEQFF.

This clone was detected once. This rearrangement joins TRBV6-5 to TRBJ2-7, with TRBD1 matching over 8 bases. Losses at the gene ends were 7 bases for V and 2 bases for J; bases not matched to a gene: 10. This CDR3 is built from 15 residues. The germline gives CDR1 MNHEY, CDR2 SVGAGI. CDR3 in amino acids: CASTTTQGAPYEQYF. The CDR3 DNA sequence: TGTGCCAGCACTACTACCCAGGGGGCTCCCTACGAGCAGTACTTC.

The chain combines TRBV4-1 with TRBJ1-6; D is unclear. Germline V lookup: CDR1 MGHRA, CDR2 YSYEKL. Deletions cut 4 bases from V and 0 bases from J, with 13 bases between. This CDR3 region has 17 residues. The CDR3 DNA sequence: TGCGCCAGCAGCCCACTGGCATCGGGCTCCTATAATTCACCCCTCCACTTT. Encoded protein: CASSPLASGSYNSPLHF.

The rearrangement uses TRBV10-2 and TRBJ2-7; a weak D match, TRBD2 (5 bases). CDR1 is WSHSY, CDR2 SAAADI, per germline. The V end was cut by 2 bases, the J end by 5 bases, with 16 bases between. The CDR3 contains 15 residues. In nucleotides, the CDR3 is TGCGCCAGCAGTGAGCGGGGTAGCTTTCTCCACGAGCAGTACTTC. It translates to CASSERGSFLHEQYF.

The chain employs TRBV30 and TRBJ1-1; D unresolved. The V gene's germline CDR1 is GTSNPN and CDR2 SVGIG (reference sequence). V was clipped by 3 bases and J by 2 bases, with 13 bases between them. There are 14 residues in the CDR3. The CDR3 DNA follows: TGTGCCTGGAGGCGGCAAGGTGATAACACTGAAGCTTTCTTT. This encodes CAWRRQGDNTEAFF.

The chain recombines TRBV6-1 with TRBJ2-7; TRBD1 agrees at 7 bases. There are 15 residues in the CDR3. The germline V gene encodes CDR1 MNHNS and CDR2 SASEGT. J was trimmed by 0 bases and V by 5 bases; bases with no gene match: 7. CDR3 coding DNA: TGTGCCAGCAGTAAACTACAGGGGAGCTCCTACGAGCAGTACTTC. Translation gives CASSKLQGSSYEQYF.

The chain employs TRBV30 and TRBJ1-1; 9 nucleotides align to TRBD1. V gave up 4 bases and J gave up 6 bases; unmatched junction bases: 6. Looked up from germline, CDR1 is GTSNPN and CDR2 is SVGIG (reference sequence). The CDR3 is made up of 13 amino acids. CDR3 bases: TGTGCCTGGAACGGGACAGGGTGCGCTGAAGCTTTCTTT. Translated, it gives CAWNGTGCAEAFF.

The rearrangement uses TRBV30 and TRBJ2-2; D unresolved. V lost 0 bases and J lost 4, with 12 bases in between. The germline gives CDR1 GTSNPN, CDR2 SVGIG (reference sequence). This CDR3 has 15 residues. CDR3 nucleotide sequence: TGTGCCTGGAGTGTACTGGGTCTAGGCACCGGGGAGCTGTTTTTT. Translating gives CAWSVLGLGTGELFF. Together with reference TRBV30 and TRBJ2-2, the CDR3 gives the full variable domain: SQTIHQWPATLVQPVGSPLSLECTVEGTSNPNLYWYRQAAGRGLQLLFYSVGIGQISSEVPQNLSASRPQDRQFILSSKKLLLSDSGFYLCAWSVLGLGTGELFFGEGSRLTVL.

The chain is built from TRBV10-1 and TRBJ1-1, with D perhaps matching TRBD1 (5 bases). V lost 4 bases and J lost 1, with 13 bases in between. CDR1 and CDR2 from the germline V gene are WNHNN and SYGVQD (reference sequence). This CDR3 has 15 amino acids. Here the CDR3 DNA reads TGCGCCAGCAGTGGGAACACCGGGGGGAACACTGAAGCTTTCTTT. It specifies CASSGNTGGNTEAFF.

V and J are TRBV2 and TRBJ1-2; TRBD1 matches 8 bases. The trim removed 6 bases at V and 4 bases at J, leaving 7 bases unmatched. The CDR3 covers 14 residues. Per the germline V gene, CDR1 is SNHLY and CDR2 is FYNNEI. The CDR3 DNA reads as TGTGCCAGCAGGCCTCTCGGGACAGGCTATGGCTACACCTTC. Translation: CASRPLGTGYGYTF.

The genes are TRBV4-1 and TRBJ1-2, with 7 bases fitting TRBD1. CDR1 is MGHRA and CDR2 is YSYEKL in the germline V gene. V shed 4 bases and J 0 bases; nucleotides not matched to a gene: 5. There are 15 residues in the CDR3. CDR3 loop: CASSPDRTTNYGYTF. In DNA form, the CDR3 reads TGCGCCAGCAGCCCGGACAGGACCACTAACTATGGCTACACCTTC.

The J gene is TRBJ1-2, the V gene TRBV6-6; D is uncertain. Germline CDR1 and CDR2: MNHNY and SVGAGI (reference sequence). The V and J ends lost 6 bases and 6 bases respectively, with 14 bases between them. The CDR3 consists of 13 residues. Here the CDR3 reads CASSWGRVDGYTF. In nucleotides, the CDR3 is TGTGCCAGCAGCTGGGGAAGAGTGGATGGCTACACCTTC.

The CDR3 reads CASSLWGQGRKNEQYF. CDR3 sequence (DNA): TGTGCCAGCAGTTTATGGGGTCAGGGGAGGAAGAACGAGCAGTACTTC. J is TRBJ2-7 and V is TRBV27; D tentatively fits TRBD1 or TRBD2 (6 bases each). The CDR3 spans 16 residues. Trimming removed 1 base at V and 5 bases at J, with 18 bases between. In germline, CDR1 is MNHEY, CDR2 SMNVEV (reference sequence).

The V gene is TRBV5-1, the J gene TRBJ2-7, with TRBD1 as a possible D gene (6 bases). Germline lookup yields CDR1 SGHRS and CDR2 YFSETQ. The CDR3 runs to 15 residues. V lost 4 bases and J lost 4, with 18 bases in between. CDR3: CASSRNREGLYEQYF. CDR3 nucleotide sequence: TGCGCCAGCAGCCGGAACAGGGAAGGGCTATACGAGCAGTACTTC.

This sequence joins TRBV5-4 and TRBJ2-5; weak D call: TRBD1 (5 bases). The J call may be incorrect, as the DNA end agrees better with TRBJ2-7. The CDR3 sequence is 15 residues long. Germline values: CDR1 SGHNT, CDR2 YYREEE (reference sequence). CDR3 region: CASSLGQIKGYEQYF. In DNA form, the CDR3 reads TGTGCCAGCAGCTTGGGACAGATCAAAGGCTACGAGCAGTACTTC.

The rearrangement joins TRBV19 to TRBJ1-5; D unclear. V lost 5 bases and J 3 bases, leaving 20 bases between the germline ends. CDR1 and CDR2 (germline): LNHDA, SQIVND (reference sequence). The CDR3 covers 17 residues. The CDR3 coding sequence is TGTGCCAGTAGTGGAGGGCGAACCGACCTCTTCAATCAGCCCCAGCATTTT. Its protein is CASSGGRTDLFNQPQHF.

The genes are TRBV2 and TRBJ1-5, with 7 bases fitting TRBD1. This CDR3 contains 14 residues. V trimming: 6 bases; J trimming: 5 bases; junction bases outside the gene matches: 7. The germline V gene has CDR1 SNHLY and CDR2 FYNNEI. The CDR3 DNA sequence: TGTGCCAGCAGGGGAACAGGGGCCGATCAGCCCCAGCATTTT. Its protein product is CASRGTGADQPQHF.

CDR3 bases: TGCGCCAGCAGCTTGAATTTTTGGGCGAAACTCCATGGCTACACCTTC. This translates into CASSLNFWAKLHGYTF. This sequence joins TRBV5-1 and TRBJ1-2; D unresolved. With 1 base removed from V and 6 bases from J, the gap between germline ends came to 19 bases. The CDR3 has 16 residues. The germline gives CDR1 SGHRS, CDR2 YFSETQ.

This clone has a single count. V gene TRBV29-1 combines with J gene TRBJ1-1, with 9 bases matching TRBD1. Germline CDR1 reads SQVTM; CDR2 reads ANQGSEA. The J segment lost 6 bases and the V segment lost 5 bases, leaving 13 bases of the junction unmatched. CDR3 size: 15 residues. Written as DNA, the CDR3 is TGCAGCGTTTGGGACAGGGAAGGTCCGAAGCCTGAAGCTTTCTTT. Amino acids: CSVWDREGPKPEAFF.

This chain joins TRBV19 and TRBJ1-1, with no clear D. The germline V gene has CDR1 LNHDA and CDR2 SQIVND (reference sequence). The ends were cut back, 5 bases at V and 4 bases at J, with 17 bases in the middle. CDR3 size: 15 residues. The CDR3 loop reads CASSPGLPTLTEAFF. CDR3 DNA: TGTGCCAGTAGTCCGGGCCTCCCGACGCTCACTGAAGCTTTCTTT.

This clone was observed a handful of times. The chain carries TRBV7-9 and TRBJ1-1; 8 bases are shared with TRBD1. The V gene end was trimmed by 5 bases and the J gene end by 6 bases; junction bases not matched to a gene: 5. Per the germline V gene, CDR1 is SEHNR and CDR2 is FQNEAQ (reference sequence). The CDR3 totals 13 residues. CDR3 sequence: CASSPGGAAEAFF. The CDR3 region has the DNA TGTGCCAGCAGCCCAGGGGGCGCGGCTGAAGCTTTCTTT.

The V and J genes are TRBV6-6 and TRBJ1-3; maybe TRBD1 (5 bases). The CDR3 contains 13 residues. Trimming took 9 bases from V and 5 from J, leaving 14 bases between them. The V gene's germline CDR1 is MNHNY and CDR2 SVGAGI (reference sequence). The CDR3 DNA reads as TGTGCCAGTTTAGGGGTCGAGAGAAACACCATATATTTT. Translating gives CASLGVERNTIYF.

This clone was detected only once. V and J are TRBV6-5 and TRBJ1-5; D ambiguous. V lost 2 bases to trimming and J lost 4 bases, with 12 bases between them. The CDR3 length is 15 residues. The germline V gene has CDR1 MNHEY and CDR2 SVGAGI. The CDR3 DNA sequence: TGTGCCAGCAGTTACGGCCGGGCTCGGAATCAGCCCCAGCATTTT. This codes for CASSYGRARNQPQHF.